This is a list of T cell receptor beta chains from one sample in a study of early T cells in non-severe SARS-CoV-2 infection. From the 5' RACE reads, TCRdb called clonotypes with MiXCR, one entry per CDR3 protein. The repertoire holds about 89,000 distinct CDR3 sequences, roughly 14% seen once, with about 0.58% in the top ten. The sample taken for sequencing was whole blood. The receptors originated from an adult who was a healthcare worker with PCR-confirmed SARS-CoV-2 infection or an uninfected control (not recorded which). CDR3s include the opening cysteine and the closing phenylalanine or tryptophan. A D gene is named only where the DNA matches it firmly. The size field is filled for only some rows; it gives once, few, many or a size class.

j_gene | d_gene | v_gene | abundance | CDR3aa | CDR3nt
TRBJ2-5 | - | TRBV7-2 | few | CASSPDAPKTQYF | TGTGCCAGCAGCCCAGACGCCCCTAAGACCCAGTACTTC
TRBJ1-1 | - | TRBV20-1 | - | CSASTGSTEAFF | TGCAGTGCTAGCACAGGTAGCACTGAAGCTTTCTTT
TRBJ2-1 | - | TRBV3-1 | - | CASSQDHNEQFF | TGTGCCAGCAGCCAGGACCACAATGAGCAGTTCTTC
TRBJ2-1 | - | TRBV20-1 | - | CSARTTSSGYNEQFF | TGCAGTGCTAGAACTACTAGCTCCGGTTACAATGAGCAGTTCTTC
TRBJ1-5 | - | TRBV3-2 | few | CASSQAGQGGSSNQPQHF | TGTGCCAGCAGCCAAGCTGGACAGGGCGGATCGAGCAATCAGCCCCAGCATTTT
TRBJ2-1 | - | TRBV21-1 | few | CASSKEQGARWNEQFF | TGTGCCAGCAGCAAAGAACAGGGGGCAAGGTGGAATGAGCAGTTCTTC
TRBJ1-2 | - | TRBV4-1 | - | CASSQDHFVGNTF | TGCGCCAGCAGCCAAGATCACTTTGTAGGAAACACCTTC
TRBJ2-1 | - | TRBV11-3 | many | CASSSDQGGSGTTYNEQFF | TGTGCCAGCAGCTCTGACCAGGGGGGTAGCGGGACGACCTACAATGAGCAGTTCTTC
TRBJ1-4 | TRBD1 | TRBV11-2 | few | CASSEGTGKKYREKLFF | TGTGCCAGCAGCGAGGGGACAGGGAAGAAGTATCGGGAAAAACTGTTTTTT
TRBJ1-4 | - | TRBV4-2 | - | CASSQEDADGEKLFF | TGTGCCAGCAGCCAAGAGGACGCGGACGGAGAAAAACTGTTTTTT
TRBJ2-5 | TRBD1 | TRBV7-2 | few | CASSLAWPRRTGLRLETQYF | TGTGCCAGCAGCTTAGCGTGGCCTAGGAGGACAGGTCTCAGGTTAGAGACCCAGTACTTC
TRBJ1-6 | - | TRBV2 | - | CASSERVGNSPLHF | TGTGCCAGCAGTGAAAGGGTGGGTAATTCACCCCTCCACTTT
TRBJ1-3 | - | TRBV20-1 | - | CSAIPGLPGNTIYF | TGCAGTGCAATTCCGGGACTTCCTGGAAACACCATATATTTT
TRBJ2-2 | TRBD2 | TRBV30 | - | CAWSAGTSHTGELFF | TGTGCCTGGAGTGCCGGGACTAGTCACACCGGGGAGCTGTTTTTT
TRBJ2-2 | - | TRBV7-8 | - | CASSLTAGDTGELFF | TGTGCCAGCAGCTTAACAGCAGGGGACACCGGGGAGCTGTTTTTT
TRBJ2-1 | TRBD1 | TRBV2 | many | CASSDTGGAFNEQFF | TGTGCCAGCAGTGACACAGGGGGCGCTTTCAATGAGCAGTTCTTC
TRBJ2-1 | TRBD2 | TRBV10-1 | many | CASSAGSGGVYNEQFF | TGCGCCAGCAGTGCCGGTAGCGGGGGGGTTTACAATGAGCAGTTCTTC
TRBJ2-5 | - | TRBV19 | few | CASSTDSPAPPYQETQYF | TGTGCCAGTAGTACCGACTCTCCGGCTCCGCCGTACCAAGAGACCCAGTACTTC
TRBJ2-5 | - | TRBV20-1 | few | CSARDYQQETQYF | TGCAGTGCTAGGGACTACCAACAAGAGACCCAGTACTTC
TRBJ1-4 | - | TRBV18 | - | CASSPRTTLEEKLFF | TGTGCCAGCTCACCCCGGACGACCCTGGAGGAAAAACTGTTTTTT
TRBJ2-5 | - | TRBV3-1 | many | CASSQGLLETQYF | TGTGCCAGCAGCCAAGGTCTGCTGGAGACCCAGTACTTC
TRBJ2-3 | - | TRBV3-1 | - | CASSQDWFTGQDTQYF | TGTGCCAGCAGCCAAGATTGGTTTACTGGCCAAGATACGCAGTATTTT
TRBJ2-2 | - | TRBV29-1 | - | CSVKTQGNTGELFF | TGCAGCGTGAAAACTCAGGGGAACACCGGGGAGCTGTTTTTT
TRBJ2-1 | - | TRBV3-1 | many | CASSQDWGGREQFF | TGTGCCAGCAGCCAAGATTGGGGGGGCCGGGAGCAGTTCTTC